The 21 T cell receptor beta chains below come from one sample, sequenced in a study of vaccination and CD4 T cells after COVID-19. The treatment denotes: 10-day PBMC culture with coronavirus spike peptide pools or control peptides (ViraFEST assay). Cultured CD4+ T cell DNA underwent sequencing with the Oncomine TCR Beta short-read assay. TCRdb reanalysed the PCR reads using MiXCR and keeps one entry per CDR3 protein. The sample has some 25,000 distinct CDR3 sequences, about three fifths seen once. Their specific antigens are unknown. The source material was CD4+ T cells from blood, cultured in vitro. The receptors stem from a human donor who had recovered from COVID-19.

The rearrangement joins TRBV7-2 to TRBJ2-3; 7 bases agree with TRBD2. V was pared by 1 base and J by 1 base, with 8 bases of the junction left unmatched. Germline CDR1 is SGHTA and CDR2 is FQGNSA. The CDR3 spans 17 residues. CDR3 amino acids: CASSLGPGGSGTDTQYF. CDR3 DNA sequence: TGTGCCAGCAGCTTAGGCCCTGGCGGGAGTGGCACAGATACGCAGTATTTT.

V and J are TRBV12-3 or TRBV12-4 and TRBJ2-7; TRBD2 matches at 10 bases. Unmatched junction bases numbered 4, after V lost 3 bases and J lost 2 bases. This CDR3 region has 15 residues. The CDR3 DNA sequence: TGTGCCAGCAGTTTTCGGACTAGCGGAACCTACGAGCAGTACTTC. Its translation: CASSFRTSGTYEQYF.

The rearrangement links TRBV7-9 to TRBJ1-1; D ambiguous. CDR3 length equals 14 residues. V shed 3 bases and J shed 2 bases, with 10 bases lying between them. The V gene's germline CDR1 is SEHNR and CDR2 FQNEAQ (reference sequence). The CDR3 loop is CASSFRRENTEAFF. Here the CDR3 DNA reads TGTGCCAGCAGCTTTCGTCGAGAAAACACTGAAGCTTTCTTT.

The chain recombines TRBV28 with TRBJ1-2; the match to TRBD1 covers 9 bases. With 10 bases clipped from V and 4 bases from J, the junction kept 7 bases outside the gene matches. This CDR3 has 13 amino acids. CDR1 and CDR2 (germline): MDHEN, SYDVKM. CDR3 DNA: TGTGCCATCAAGGACAGGGGCGGCTATGGCTACACCTTC. It encodes CAIKDRGGYGYTF.

About this clonotype: A junction boundary mismatches the germline segment, possibly from a read error. J is TRBJ2-1 and V is TRBV2, with D perhaps matching TRBD2 (6 bases). In germline, CDR1 is SNHLY, CDR2 FYNNEI. This CDR3 has 12 amino acids. This CDR3 reads CASRGGLAKGLF. For the CDR3, the DNA is TGTGCCAGCAGGGGAGGACTCGCCAAGGGCCTCTTC.

The V call is TRBV19, the J call TRBJ2-1, with a tentative D call TRBD2 (7 bases). This CDR3 has 15 residues. In germline, CDR1 is LNHDA, CDR2 SQIVND (reference sequence). V lost 1 base to trimming and J lost 7 bases, with 14 bases between them. The CDR3 loop reads CASSIGEGEWNEQFF. Written as DNA, the CDR3 is TGTGCCAGTAGTATAGGGGAGGGGGAGTGGAATGAGCAGTTCTTC.

V and J are TRBV6-2 or TRBV6-3 and TRBJ1-1; 7 bases fit TRBD1. Germline V CDR1 and CDR2: MNHEY, SVGEGT. The CDR3 covers 13 residues. V lost 5 bases and J lost 8; bases outside the gene matches: 8. The CDR3 loop is CASSRLTGREAFF. The CDR3 DNA reads TGTGCCAGCAGTCGCCTGACAGGGCGCGAAGCTTTCTTT.

V usage is TRBV19 and J usage is TRBJ1-5; 7 bases are a match to TRBD1. J was trimmed by 5 bases and V by 6 bases; bases with no gene match: 10. CDR1 LNHDA and CDR2 SQIVND come from the germline V gene (reference sequence). This CDR3 has 15 residues. The CDR3 is CASSIRQGDYQPQHF. The CDR3 DNA is TGTGCCAGTAGCATCAGACAGGGTGACTATCAGCCCCAGCATTTT.

The chain carries TRBV6-1 and TRBJ1-5; D unclear. CDR3 length equals 11 residues. Trimming stripped 1 base from V and 10 bases from J, with 5 bases between. CDR1 and CDR2 from the germline V gene are MNHNS and SASEGT. CDR3 sequence reads: CASSEVQPQHF. The CDR3 DNA reads as TGTGCCAGCAGTGAAGTCCAACCCCAGCATTTT.

The V call is TRBV20-1, the J call TRBJ1-5; D ambiguous. Germline V lookup: CDR1 DFQATT, CDR2 SNEGSKA (reference sequence). With 4 bases removed from V and 0 bases from J, the gap between germline ends came to 10 bases. The CDR3 runs 14 residues. The CDR3 reads CSATTLTSNQPQHF. Written as DNA, the CDR3 is TGCAGTGCTACCACTCTTACTAGCAATCAGCCCCAGCATTTT.

This chain uses TRBV6-1 with TRBJ1-1, with D uncertain. The V end was cut by 6 bases, the J end by 2 bases, with 13 bases between. Germline-derived CDR1 and CDR2 are MNHNS and SASEGT. CDR3 length: 14 residues. The CDR3 DNA reads as TGTGCCAGCAGCGAAACGGGGTTCAACACTGAAGCTTTCTTT. Translation: CASSETGFNTEAFF.

This chain connects TRBV5-4 to TRBJ1-6; no clear D gene. This CDR3 region has 17 residues. Germline CDR1 SGHNT, CDR2 YYREEE (reference sequence). V lost 1 base and J lost 0, with 11 bases in between. This CDR3 is CASSLWTGSSYNSPLHF. The CDR3 region has the DNA TGTGCCAGCAGCTTGTGGACGGGTAGCTCCTATAATTCACCCCTCCACTTT.

The chain is built from TRBV6-2 or TRBV6-3 and TRBJ1-1; a possible D gene is TRBD1 (5 bases). The CDR3 runs 14 residues. Germline-derived CDR1 and CDR2 are MNHEY and SVGEGT. The ends were cut back, 6 bases at V and 4 bases at J, with 15 bases in the middle. The CDR3 DNA sequence: TGTGCCAGCAGCCCCTTTAGGGGTGCCACTGAAGCTTTCTTT. Translating it yields CASSPFRGATEAFF.

There are a few counts of this clonotype. The chain is built from TRBV6-5 and TRBJ1-5, with D perhaps TRBD1 (5 bases). The CDR3 totals 15 residues. Per the germline V gene, CDR1 is MNHEY and CDR2 is SVGAGI. The ends were cut back, 0 bases at V and 4 bases at J, with 10 bases in the middle. CDR3 DNA: TGTGCCAGCAGTTACTCGCTGTGGGGGAATCAGCCCCAGCATTTT. Translating gives CASSYSLWGNQPQHF.

This sequence joins TRBV19 and TRBJ1-2; D ambiguous. The germline V and J ends were trimmed by 5 bases and 6 bases, with 16 bases remaining between them. The CDR3 sequence is 14 residues long. Germline CDR1 reads LNHDA; CDR2 reads SQIVND (reference sequence). The CDR3 DNA sequence: TGTGCCAGTAGTGCCAGATTCGGGAGAGATGGCTACACCTTC. Its translation: CASSARFGRDGYTF.

The J gene is TRBJ2-6, the V gene TRBV29-1; tentatively, D is TRBD2 (6 bases). The CDR3 is 15 residues long. CDR1 and CDR2 from the germline V gene are SQVTM and ANQGSEA. Trimming left V 1 base short and J 4 bases short, with 11 bases between. Here the CDR3 reads CSVEVNGRGANVLTF. CDR3 bases: TGCAGCGTTGAAGTCAACGGGAGAGGGGCCAACGTCCTGACTTTC.

The V and J genes are TRBV20-1 and TRBJ2-7; TRBD2 matches 9 bases. CDR1 is DFQATT, CDR2 SNEGSKA, per germline (reference sequence). Trimming at V came to 4 bases and at J to 2 bases, leaving 3 bases not matched to a gene. The CDR3 covers 13 residues. The CDR3 sequence: CSATSGDPYEQYF. Here the CDR3 DNA reads TGCAGTGCTACTAGCGGGGATCCCTACGAGCAGTACTTC.

V usage is TRBV18 and J usage is TRBJ1-6; TRBD1 agrees at 7 bases. Germline values: CDR1 KGHSH, CDR2 LQKENI. The CDR3 contains 16 residues. V shed 1 base, J shed 3 bases, and the junction held 3 bases outside the gene matches. CDR3 bases: TGTGCCAGCTCACCACAGGGGGCTGGCTATAATTCACCCCTCCACTTT. Amino acid sequence: CASSPQGAGYNSPLHF. Supplemented by reference TRBV18 and TRBJ1-6, the full variable domain reads NAGVMQNPRHLVRRRGQEARLRCSPMKGHSHVYWYRQLPEEGLKFMVYLQKENIIDESGMPKERFSAEFPKEGPSILRIQQVVRGDSAAYFCASSPQGAGYNSPLHFGNGTRLTVT.

The CDR3 region has the DNA TGCAGCGCCCGTTACAGGGGGATGAACACTGAAGCTTTCTTT. It yields the protein CSARYRGMNTEAFF. The chain is built from TRBV29-1 and TRBJ1-1; TRBD1 aligns across 8 bases. This CDR3 region has 14 residues. CDR1 is SQVTM, CDR2 ANQGSEA, per germline. With V trimmed by 7 bases and J by 0 bases, 7 bases remained unmatched.

This clonotype came up a few times. The chain carries TRBV6-1 and TRBJ1-5, with 8 nucleotides matching TRBD1. The CDR3 runs 15 residues. V was clipped by 6 bases and J by 5 bases; unmatched bases: 9. CDR1 and CDR2 from the germline V gene are MNHNS and SASEGT. The DNA for the CDR3 is TGTGCCAGCAGGGGAGACAGGGGAGGAGATCAGCCCCAGCATTTT. The encoded protein is CASRGDRGGDQPQHF.

V is TRBV27 and J is TRBJ2-1, with TRBD1 matching over 8 bases. The CDR3 spans 15 residues. The ends lost 6 bases at V and 6 bases at J; junction bases unmatched: 10. In germline, CDR1 is MNHEY, CDR2 SMNVEV (reference sequence). This CDR3 reads CASRLTGERFNEQFF. In DNA form, the CDR3 reads TGTGCCAGCAGATTGACAGGGGAGCGATTCAATGAGCAGTTCTTC.